The next 20 T cell receptor beta chains were all read from a single sample in a study of blood T cell repertoires in COVID-19. Clones were sequenced by immunoSEQ multiplex PCR, and TCRdb holds only the in-frame ones, with some missing. This table has tens of thousands of clones, 80% to 85% appearing once. The sequenced sample consisted of peripheral blood. Receptors were obtained from a human donor in a cohort sampled during active COVID-19.

The chain is built from TRBV7-8 and TRBJ1-1; TRBD1 aligns across 7 bases. Trimming took 3 bases from V and 10 from J; bases not matched to a gene: 8. Germline V gene sequence: CDR1 SGHVS, CDR2 FQNEAQ. CDR3 size: 13 residues. Here the CDR3 reads CASSFGGRTGAFF. CDR3 coding DNA: TGTGCCAGCAGCTTCGGCGGACGGACAGGAGCTTTCTTT. The full variable domain, in which reference TRBV7-8 and TRBJ1-1 provide the parts outside the CDR3, is GAGVSQSPRYKVAKRGQDVALRCDPISGHVSLFWYQQALGQGPEFLTYFQNEAQLDKSGLPSDRFFAERPEGSVSTLKIQRTQQEDSAVYLCASSFGGRTGAFFGQGTRLTVV.

V and J are TRBV19 and TRBJ1-5, with unresolved D. V was pared by 4 bases and J by 5 bases, with 15 bases between. CDR1 and CDR2 from the germline V gene are LNHDA and SQIVND (reference sequence). The CDR3 has 15 residues. The CDR3 sequence: CASSKDPREHQPQHF. The CDR3 DNA follows: TGTGCCAGTAGTAAGGACCCGAGGGAGCATCAGCCCCAGCATTTT.

In this sample, this clone is medium-sized. The V call is TRBV9, the J call TRBJ1-2, with TRBD1 as a possible D gene (6 bases). Germline CDR1 SGDLS, CDR2 YYNGEE. Trimming cost V 3 bases and J 7 bases, with 13 bases left between them. The length of the CDR3 is 13 residues. The CDR3 loop reads CASSAEQGIGYTF. DNA for the CDR3: TGTGCCAGCAGCGCCGAACAGGGTATTGGCTACACCTTC. Based on the CDR3 plus reference TRBV9 and TRBJ1-2, the full variable domain is DSGVTQTPKHLITATGQRVTLRCSPRSGDLSVYWYQQSLDQGLQFLIQYYNGEERAKGNILERFSAQQFPDLHSELNLSSLELGDSALYFCASSAEQGIGYTFGSGTRLTVV.

The chain carries TRBV5-1 and TRBJ2-5, with 7 bases matching TRBD2. V was clipped by 4 bases and J by 0 bases; unmatched bases: 9. The CDR3 contains 16 residues. The germline gives CDR1 SGHRS, CDR2 YFSETQ. The CDR3 loop is CASSPGPAGNQETQYF. As DNA, the CDR3 is TGCGCCAGCAGCCCAGGTCCAGCGGGGAACCAAGAGACCCAGTACTTC.

The gene calls are TRBV9 and TRBJ1-5, with a tentative D call TRBD1 (6 bases). Germline lookup yields CDR1 SGDLS and CDR2 YYNGEE. This CDR3 has 15 residues. V was pared by 2 bases and J by 5 bases, with 14 bases between. In nucleotides, the CDR3 is TGTGCCAGCAGCGTTAGCGGGACATTGGATCAGCCCCAGCATTTT. Its protein is CASSVSGTLDQPQHF.

The count of this clone is one. V and J are TRBV27 and TRBJ1-6; D is unclear. Trimming took off 6 bases at V and 0 bases at J, with 12 bases between the two ends. The CDR3 is 16 residues long. Looked up from germline, CDR1 is MNHEY and CDR2 is SMNVEV (reference sequence). CDR3 loop: CASRLSWSSYNSPLHF. In DNA form, the CDR3 reads TGTGCCAGCAGGCTATCGTGGAGCTCCTATAATTCACCCCTCCACTTT.

The chain uses TRBV10-1 and TRBJ1-1, with TRBD1 identical over 8 bases. The germline V gene encodes CDR1 WNHNN and CDR2 SYGVQD (reference sequence). The CDR3 is made up of 13 amino acids. V lost 5 bases to trimming and J lost 4 bases; unmatched junction nucleotides: 3. Here the CDR3 DNA reads TGCGCCAGCAGTTCGGACAGGGCCACTGAAGCTTTCTTT. Translating gives CASSSDRATEAFF.

This rearrangement joins TRBV27 to TRBJ2-7, with 8 bases identical to TRBD1. Germline V gene data show CDR1 as MNHEY and CDR2 as SMNVEV (reference sequence). The CDR3 is 14 amino acids. V trimming: 6 bases; J trimming: 1 base; junction bases outside the gene matches: 5. CDR3 sequence (DNA): TGTGCCAGCAGCGATAGGACAGGGTCCTACGAGCAGTACTTC. As protein: CASSDRTGSYEQYF.

This chain uses TRBV5-1 with TRBJ2-2, with TRBD2 as a possible D gene (6 bases). Germline V gene sequence: CDR1 SGHRS, CDR2 YFSETQ. The CDR3 spans 14 residues. V lost 4 bases and J lost 4, with 11 bases in between. CDR3: CASSPGGSTGELFF. In DNA, the CDR3 is TGCGCCAGCAGCCCCGGGGGTAGCACCGGGGAGCTGTTTTTT. The entire variable domain, with the rest obtained from reference TRBV5-1 and TRBJ2-2, is as follows: KAGVTQTPRYLIKTRGQQVTLSCSPISGHRSVSWYQQTPGQGLQFLFEYFSETQRNKGNFPGRFSGRQFSNSRSEMNVSTLELGDSALYLCASSPGGSTGELFFGEGSRLTVL.

The chain combines TRBV5-1 with TRBJ2-7, with D maybe TRBD2 (6 bases). There are 16 residues in the CDR3. V was clipped by 2 bases and J by 10 bases, with 25 bases between them. Germline V gives CDR1 SGHRS, CDR2 YFSETQ. CDR3 DNA sequence: TGCGCCAGCAGCTTTCGGGAGCCTAAACAAGATACGCACCAGTACTTC. It specifies CASSFREPKQDTHQYF.

The rearrangement joins TRBV5-1 to TRBJ1-2; 7 bases agree with TRBD1. Trimming cost V 0 bases and J 8 bases; bases outside gene matches: 19. The germline V gene encodes CDR1 SGHRS and CDR2 YFSETQ. The CDR3 sequence is 18 residues long. The CDR3 here is CASSLGSFGTGVFMGYTF. CDR3 in DNA: TGCGCCAGCAGCTTGGGCTCATTTGGCACAGGGGTTTTTATGGGCTACACCTTC. The whole variable domain, filled in from reference TRBV5-1 and TRBJ1-2, reads KAGVTQTPRYLIKTRGQQVTLSCSPISGHRSVSWYQQTPGQGLQFLFEYFSETQRNKGNFPGRFSGRQFSNSRSEMNVSTLELGDSALYLCASSLGSFGTGVFMGYTFGSGTRLTVV.

The V and J genes are TRBV11-2 and TRBJ2-2, with unresolved D. Per germline, CDR1 SGHAT and CDR2 FQNNGV. The CDR3 runs 14 residues. Between the trimmed V and J ends, which lost 3 bases and 8 bases, there was a span of 13 bases. CDR3 region: CASSLRQSEGELFF. The CDR3 DNA is TGTGCCAGCAGCTTGAGGCAGAGCGAGGGGGAGCTGTTTTTT.

The chain combines TRBV6-1 with TRBJ1-2; D not certain. The V gene lost 2 bases and the J gene lost 5 bases, with 6 bases spanning the gap. Germline assignment: CDR1 MNHNS and CDR2 SASEGT. The CDR3 covers 12 residues. The CDR3 is CASSESQYGYTF. The CDR3, as DNA: TGTGCCAGCAGTGAATCCCAGTATGGCTACACCTTC.

This clone has only one observation. The J gene is TRBJ2-1, the V gene TRBV3-1 (or the pseudogene TRBV3-2); no firm D call. V was cut by 1 base and J by 0 bases, with 10 bases left in between. This CDR3 has 16 residues. Germline loops: CDR1 LGHDT, CDR2 YNNKEL (reference sequence). The CDR3 protein is CASSQVSLSSYNEQFF. For the CDR3, the DNA is TGTGCCAGCAGCCAAGTTTCCCTAAGCTCCTACAATGAGCAGTTCTTC.

This clone has a single count. This rearrangement joins TRBV9 to TRBJ1-1, with no clear D. V shed 0 bases and J shed 3 bases, with 3 bases lying between them. The CDR3 spans 12 residues. From germline, CDR1 is SGDLS and CDR2 YYNGEE. CDR3 in amino acids: CASSVADTEAFF. CDR3 nucleotide sequence: TGTGCCAGCAGCGTAGCGGACACTGAAGCTTTCTTT.

This chain connects TRBV6-5 to TRBJ1-5; TRBD1 aligns across 7 bases. This CDR3 has 14 amino acids. Germline CDR1 is MNHEY and CDR2 is SVGAGI. After removal of 8 bases from V and 5 bases from J, the junction contained 9 bases not matched to a gene. CDR3 residues: CASRLRDRDQPQHF. DNA of the CDR3: TGTGCCAGCCGCCTCCGGGACAGAGATCAGCCCCAGCATTTT.

The CDR3 region has the DNA TGTGCCATCAGTGAGTCGAATAACCAGAACACAGATACGCAGTATTTT. This translates into CAISESNNQNTDTQYF. The chain joins TRBV10-3 to TRBJ2-3; D not resolved. The CDR3 is made up of 16 amino acids. V was trimmed by 0 bases and J by 2 bases, leaving 12 bases between them. Germline V gene data show CDR1 as ENHRY and CDR2 as SYGVKD.

This clone was detected once. Other DNA sequences in this sample translate to the same CDR3. V gene TRBV2 combines with J gene TRBJ1-5, with TRBD1 matching 8 bases. The CDR3 sequence is 13 residues long. Germline V gene data show CDR1 as SNHLY and CDR2 as FYNNEI. V gave up 8 bases and J gave up 2 bases; unmatched junction bases: 2. CDR3 DNA sequence: TGTGCCAGCGGGGGACAGGGCAATCAGCCCCAGCATTTT. It translates to CASGGQGNQPQHF. Full variable domain (outside the CDR3, taken from reference TRBV2 and TRBJ1-5): EPEVTQTPSHQVTQMGQEVILRCVPISNHLYFYWYRQILGQKVEFLVSFYNNEISEKSEIFDDQFSVERPDGSNFTLKIRSTKLEDSAMYFCASGGQGNQPQHFGDGTRLSIL.

The gene calls are TRBV27 and TRBJ1-5; weak D call: TRBD1 (5 bases). The CDR3 has 13 amino acids. The germline V gene encodes CDR1 MNHEY and CDR2 SMNVEV (reference sequence). Trimming pared 6 bases from V and 9 bases from J, leaving 15 bases between. The CDR3 nucleotides read TGTGCCAGCAGGGGGGGAGGATTTTTGCCCCAGCATTTT. Residues: CASRGGGFLPQHF.

About this clone: Other DNA sequences within the sample encode an identical CDR3. The chain couples TRBV5-1 to TRBJ2-7, with 9 bases identical to TRBD1. This CDR3 comprises 14 residues. CDR1 and CDR2 from the germline V gene are SGHRS and YFSETQ. The trim removed 7 bases at V and 1 base at J, leaving 6 bases unmatched. The CDR3 is CASSPGQGSYEQYF. In nucleotides, the CDR3 is TGCGCCAGCTCACCGGGACAGGGTTCCTACGAGCAGTACTTC.